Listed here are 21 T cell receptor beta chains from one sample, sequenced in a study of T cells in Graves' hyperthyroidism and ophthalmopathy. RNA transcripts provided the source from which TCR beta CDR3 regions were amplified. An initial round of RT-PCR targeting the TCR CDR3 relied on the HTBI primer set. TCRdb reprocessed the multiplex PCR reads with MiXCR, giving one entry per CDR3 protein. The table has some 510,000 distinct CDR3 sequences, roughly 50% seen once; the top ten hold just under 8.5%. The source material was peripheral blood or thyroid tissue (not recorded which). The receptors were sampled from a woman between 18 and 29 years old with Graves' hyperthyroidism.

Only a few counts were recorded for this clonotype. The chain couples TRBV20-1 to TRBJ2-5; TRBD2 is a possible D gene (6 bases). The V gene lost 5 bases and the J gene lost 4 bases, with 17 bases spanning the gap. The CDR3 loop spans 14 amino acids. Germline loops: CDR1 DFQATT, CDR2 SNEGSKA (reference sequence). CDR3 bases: TGCAGTGCTCAGGCCCCCCGGGAGAGAGAGACCCAGTACTTC. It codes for CSAQAPRERETQYF.

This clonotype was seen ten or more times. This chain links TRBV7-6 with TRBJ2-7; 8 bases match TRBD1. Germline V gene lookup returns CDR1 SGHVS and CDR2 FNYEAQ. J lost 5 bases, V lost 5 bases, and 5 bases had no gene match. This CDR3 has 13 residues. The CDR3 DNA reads TGTGCCAGCAGCCCCGGACAGGGTGACGAGCAGTACTTC. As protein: CASSPGQGDEQYF.

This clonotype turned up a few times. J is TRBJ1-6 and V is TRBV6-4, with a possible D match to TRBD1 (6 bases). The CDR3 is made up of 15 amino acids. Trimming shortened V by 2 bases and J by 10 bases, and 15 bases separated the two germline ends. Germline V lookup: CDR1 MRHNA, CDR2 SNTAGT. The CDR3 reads CASSDGGQGRSPLHF. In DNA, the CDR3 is TGTGCCAGCAGTGACGGGGGGCAAGGCCGATCACCCCTCCACTTT.

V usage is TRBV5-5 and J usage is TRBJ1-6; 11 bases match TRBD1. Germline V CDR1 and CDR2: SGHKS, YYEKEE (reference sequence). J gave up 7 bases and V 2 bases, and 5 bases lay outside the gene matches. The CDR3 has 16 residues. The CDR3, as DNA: TGTGCCAGCAGCTTCCCGGGACAGGGGGGGAATTCACCCCTCCACTTT. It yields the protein CASSFPGQGGNSPLHF.

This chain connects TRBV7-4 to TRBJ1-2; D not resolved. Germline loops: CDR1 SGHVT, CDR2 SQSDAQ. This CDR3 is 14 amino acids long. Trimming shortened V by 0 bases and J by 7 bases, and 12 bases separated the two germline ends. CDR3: CASSLAGGLGGYTF. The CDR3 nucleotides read TGTGCCAGCAGCTTAGCGGGAGGGCTCGGTGGCTACACCTTC.

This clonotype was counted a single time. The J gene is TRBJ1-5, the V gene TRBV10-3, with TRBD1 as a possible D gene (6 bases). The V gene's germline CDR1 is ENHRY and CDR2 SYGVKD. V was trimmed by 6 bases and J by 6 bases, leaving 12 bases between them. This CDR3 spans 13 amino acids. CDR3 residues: CAISNREGQPQHF. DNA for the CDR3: TGTGCCATCAGCAACAGGGAAGGTCAGCCCCAGCATTTT.

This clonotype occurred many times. CDR3 DNA: TGCAGCGTTGGGGGTCGTGGCGATGAAAAACTGTTTTTT. This gives the protein CSVGGRGDEKLFF. The rearrangement uses TRBV29-1 and TRBJ1-4; no definite D call. Germline CDR1 is SQVTM and CDR2 is ANQGSEA. The ends were cut back, 4 bases at V and 6 bases at J, with 12 bases in the middle. The CDR3 runs to 13 residues. Together with reference TRBV29-1 and TRBJ1-4, the CDR3 gives the full variable domain: SAVISQKPSRDICQRGTSLTIQCQVDSQVTMMFWYRQQPGQSLTLIATANQGSEATYESGFVIDKFPISRPNLTFSTLTVSNMSPEDSSIYLCSVGGRGDEKLFFGSGTQLSVL.

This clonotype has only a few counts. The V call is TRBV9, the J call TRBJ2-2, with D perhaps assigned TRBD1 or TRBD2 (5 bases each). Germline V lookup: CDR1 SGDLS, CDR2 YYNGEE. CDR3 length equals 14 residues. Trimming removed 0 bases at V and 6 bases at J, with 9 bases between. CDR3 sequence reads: CASSVVGEAGELFF. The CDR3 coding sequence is TGTGCCAGCAGCGTAGTGGGGGAAGCCGGGGAGCTGTTTTTT.

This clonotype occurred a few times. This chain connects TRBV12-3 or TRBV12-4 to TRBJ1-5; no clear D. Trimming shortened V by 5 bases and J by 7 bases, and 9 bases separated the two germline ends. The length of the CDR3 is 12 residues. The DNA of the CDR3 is TGTGCCAGCAGTATGTTCGACCAGCCCCAGCATTTT. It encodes CASSMFDQPQHF.

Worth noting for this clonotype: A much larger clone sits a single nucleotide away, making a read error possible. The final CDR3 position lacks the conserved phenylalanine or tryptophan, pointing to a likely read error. As DNA, the CDR3 is TGCAGTGCCAGGAACACTGAAGCTTTCCTT. Encoded protein: CSARNTEAFL. The genes are TRBV20-1 and TRBJ1-1; D is uncertain. In germline, CDR1 is DFQATT, CDR2 SNEGSKA (reference sequence). V dropped 6 bases and J dropped 1 base, with 3 bases sitting between them. This CDR3 spans 10 amino acids.

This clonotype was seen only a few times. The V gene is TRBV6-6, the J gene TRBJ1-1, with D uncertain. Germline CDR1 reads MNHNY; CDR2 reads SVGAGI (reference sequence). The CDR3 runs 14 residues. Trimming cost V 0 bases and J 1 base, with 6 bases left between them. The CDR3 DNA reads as TGTGCCAGCAGTTACTCGGCCAGGAACACTGAAGCTTTCTTT. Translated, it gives CASSYSARNTEAFF.

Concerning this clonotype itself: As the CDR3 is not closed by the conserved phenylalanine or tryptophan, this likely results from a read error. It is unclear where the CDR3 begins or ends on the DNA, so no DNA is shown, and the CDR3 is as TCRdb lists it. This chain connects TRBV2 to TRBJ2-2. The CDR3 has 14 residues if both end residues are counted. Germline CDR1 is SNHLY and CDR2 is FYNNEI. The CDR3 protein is CASSQERNTGELDL.

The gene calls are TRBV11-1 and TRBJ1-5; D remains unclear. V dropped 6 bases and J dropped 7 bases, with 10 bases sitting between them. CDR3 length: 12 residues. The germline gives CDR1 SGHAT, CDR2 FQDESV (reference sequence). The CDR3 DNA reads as TGTGCCAGCAGAGACGCGGACCAGCCCCAGCATTTT. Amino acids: CASRDADQPQHF.

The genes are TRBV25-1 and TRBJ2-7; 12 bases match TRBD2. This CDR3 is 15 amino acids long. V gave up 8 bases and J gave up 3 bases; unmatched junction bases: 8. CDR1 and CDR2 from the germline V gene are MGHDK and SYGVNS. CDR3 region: CASVTGLAGFYEQYF. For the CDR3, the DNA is TGTGCCAGCGTAACCGGACTAGCGGGATTCTACGAGCAGTACTTC.

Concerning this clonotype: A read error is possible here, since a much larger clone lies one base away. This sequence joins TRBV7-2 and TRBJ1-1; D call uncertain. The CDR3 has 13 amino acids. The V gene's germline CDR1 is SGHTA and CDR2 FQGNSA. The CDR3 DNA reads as TGTGCCAGTACGGACCCACAAAGCACTGAAGCTCTCTTT. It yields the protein CASTDPQSTEALF.

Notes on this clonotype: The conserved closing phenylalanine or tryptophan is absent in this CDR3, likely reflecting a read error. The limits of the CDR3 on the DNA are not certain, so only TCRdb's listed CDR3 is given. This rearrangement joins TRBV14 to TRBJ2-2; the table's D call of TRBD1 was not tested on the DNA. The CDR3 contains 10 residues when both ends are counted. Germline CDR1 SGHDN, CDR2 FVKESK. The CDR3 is CASSLRTGGV.

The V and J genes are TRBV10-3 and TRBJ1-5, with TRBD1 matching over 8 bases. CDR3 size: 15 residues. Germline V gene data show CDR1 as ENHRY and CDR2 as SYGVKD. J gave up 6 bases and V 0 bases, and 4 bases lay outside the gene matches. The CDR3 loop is CAISESAGGGQPQHF. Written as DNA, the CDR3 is TGTGCCATCAGTGAGTCGGCAGGGGGCGGTCAGCCCCAGCATTTT.

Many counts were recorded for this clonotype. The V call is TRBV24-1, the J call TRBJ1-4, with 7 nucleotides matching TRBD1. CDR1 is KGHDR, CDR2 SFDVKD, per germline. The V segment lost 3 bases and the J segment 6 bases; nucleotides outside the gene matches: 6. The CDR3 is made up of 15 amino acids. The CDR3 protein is CATSDTRDSHEKLFF. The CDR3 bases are TGTGCCACCAGTGATACCCGGGACAGCCATGAAAAACTGTTTTTT.

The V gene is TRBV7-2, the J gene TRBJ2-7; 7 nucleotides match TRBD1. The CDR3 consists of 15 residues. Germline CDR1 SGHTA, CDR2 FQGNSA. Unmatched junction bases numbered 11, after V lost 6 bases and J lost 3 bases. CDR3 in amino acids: CASSDSGQAGYEQYF. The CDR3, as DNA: TGTGCCAGCAGTGATTCTGGACAGGCGGGCTACGAGCAGTACTTC.

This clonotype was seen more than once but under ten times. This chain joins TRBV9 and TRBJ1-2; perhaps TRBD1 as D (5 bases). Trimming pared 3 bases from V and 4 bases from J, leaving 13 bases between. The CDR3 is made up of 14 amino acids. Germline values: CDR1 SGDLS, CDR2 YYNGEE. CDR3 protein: CASSDGTAVYGYTF. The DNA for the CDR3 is TGTGCCAGCAGCGACGGGACGGCCGTCTATGGCTACACCTTC. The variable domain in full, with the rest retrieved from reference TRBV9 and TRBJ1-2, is DSGVTQTPKHLITATGQRVTLRCSPRSGDLSVYWYQQSLDQGLQFLIQYYNGEERAKGNILERFSAQQFPDLHSELNLSSLELGDSALYFCASSDGTAVYGYTFGSGTRLTVV.

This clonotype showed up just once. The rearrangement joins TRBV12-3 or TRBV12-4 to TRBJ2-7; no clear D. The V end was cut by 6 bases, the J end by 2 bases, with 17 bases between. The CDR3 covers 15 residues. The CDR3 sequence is CASSSTGPLAYEQYF. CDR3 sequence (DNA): TGTGCCAGCAGCTCTACCGGGCCACTGGCCTACGAGCAGTACTTC.